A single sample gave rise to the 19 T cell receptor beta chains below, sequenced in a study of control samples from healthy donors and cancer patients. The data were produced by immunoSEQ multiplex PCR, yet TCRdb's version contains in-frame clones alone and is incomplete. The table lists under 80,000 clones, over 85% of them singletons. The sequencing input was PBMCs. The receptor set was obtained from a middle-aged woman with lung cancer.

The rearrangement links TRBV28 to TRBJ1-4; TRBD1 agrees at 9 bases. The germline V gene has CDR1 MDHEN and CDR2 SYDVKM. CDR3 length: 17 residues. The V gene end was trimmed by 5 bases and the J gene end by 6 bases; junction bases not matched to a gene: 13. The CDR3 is CASSPYPTGGSDEKLFF. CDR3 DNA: TGTGCCAGCAGTCCCTACCCCACAGGGGGCTCCGATGAAAAACTGTTTTTT. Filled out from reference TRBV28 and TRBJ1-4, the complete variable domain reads DVKVTQSSRYLVKRTGEKVFLECVQDMDHENMFWYRQDPGLGLRLIYFSYDVKMKEKGDIPEGYSVSREKKERFSLILESASTNQTSMYLCASSPYPTGGSDEKLFFGSGTQLSVL.

The CDR3 loop reads CASSDATVSILGDTQYF. In nucleotides, the CDR3 is TGTGCCAGCAGTGACGCGACAGTCTCGATACTCGGTGATACGCAGTATTTT. The genes are TRBV27 and TRBJ2-3, with TRBD1 as a possible D gene (5 bases). Germline loops: CDR1 MNHEY, CDR2 SMNVEV (reference sequence). The CDR3 totals 17 residues. Trimming cost V 5 bases and J 6 bases, with 24 bases left between them.

The chain's CDR3 is CAISDPLGQAFF. The CDR3 nucleotides are TGTGCCATCAGCGATCCCTTGGGACAAGCTTTCTTT. V is TRBV10-3 and J is TRBJ1-1, with D perhaps matching TRBD1 (5 bases). The CDR3 extends over 12 amino acids. The germline gives CDR1 ENHRY, CDR2 SYGVKD. The V end lost 6 bases, the J end lost 9 bases, and 14 bases lay between the germline ends.

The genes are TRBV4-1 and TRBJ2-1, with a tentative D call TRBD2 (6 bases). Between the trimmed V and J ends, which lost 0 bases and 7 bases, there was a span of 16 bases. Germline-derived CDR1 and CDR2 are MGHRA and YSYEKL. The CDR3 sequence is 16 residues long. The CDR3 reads CASSQDPGTSSNEQFF. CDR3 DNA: TGCGCCAGCAGCCAAGATCCCGGGACTTCGTCAAATGAGCAGTTCTTC.

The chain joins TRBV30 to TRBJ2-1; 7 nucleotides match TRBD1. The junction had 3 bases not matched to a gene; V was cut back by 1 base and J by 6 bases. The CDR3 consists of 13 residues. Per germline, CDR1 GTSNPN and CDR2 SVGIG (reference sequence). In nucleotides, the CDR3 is TGTGCCTGGAGTGGGTACAGGGGCAATGAGCAGTTCTTC. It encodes CAWSGYRGNEQFF.

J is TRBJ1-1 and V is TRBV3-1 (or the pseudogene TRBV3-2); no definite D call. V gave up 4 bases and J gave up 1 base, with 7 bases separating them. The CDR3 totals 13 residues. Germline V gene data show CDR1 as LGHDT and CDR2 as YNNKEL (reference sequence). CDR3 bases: TGTGCCAGCAGCCGGACGTCGAACACTGAAGCTTTCTTT. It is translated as CASSRTSNTEAFF.

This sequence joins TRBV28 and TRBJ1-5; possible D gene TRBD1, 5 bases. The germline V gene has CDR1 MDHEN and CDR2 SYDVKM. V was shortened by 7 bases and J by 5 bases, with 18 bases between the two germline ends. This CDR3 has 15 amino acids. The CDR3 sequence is CASTPGTMGHQPQHF. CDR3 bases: TGTGCCAGCACCCCCGGGACCATGGGTCATCAGCCCCAGCATTTT.

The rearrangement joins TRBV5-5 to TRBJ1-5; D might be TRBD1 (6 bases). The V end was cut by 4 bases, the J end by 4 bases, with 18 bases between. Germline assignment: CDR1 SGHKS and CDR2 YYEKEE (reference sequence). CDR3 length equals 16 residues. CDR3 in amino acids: CASSPGATGINQPQHF. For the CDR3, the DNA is TGTGCCAGCAGCCCCGGTGCGACAGGAATAAATCAGCCCCAGCATTTT. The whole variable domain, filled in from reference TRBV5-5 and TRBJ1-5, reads DAGVTQSPTHLIKTRGQQVTLRCSPISGHKSVSWYQQVLGQGPQFIFQYYEKEERGRGNFPDRFSARQFPNYSSELNVNALLLGDSALYLCASSPGATGINQPQHFGDGTRLSIL.

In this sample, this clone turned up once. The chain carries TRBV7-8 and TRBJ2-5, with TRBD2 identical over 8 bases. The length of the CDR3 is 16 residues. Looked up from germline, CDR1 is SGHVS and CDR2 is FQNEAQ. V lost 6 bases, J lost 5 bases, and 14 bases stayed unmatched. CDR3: CASSAGGTIPMETQYF. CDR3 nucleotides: TGTGCCAGCAGTGCGGGGGGTACCATCCCAATGGAGACCCAGTACTTC.

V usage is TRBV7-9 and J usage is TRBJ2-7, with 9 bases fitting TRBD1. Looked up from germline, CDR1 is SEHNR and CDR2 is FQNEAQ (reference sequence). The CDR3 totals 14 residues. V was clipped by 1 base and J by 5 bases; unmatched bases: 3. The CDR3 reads CASSLDRGRDEQYF. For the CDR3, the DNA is TGTGCCAGCAGCTTAGACAGGGGGCGCGACGAGCAGTACTTC.

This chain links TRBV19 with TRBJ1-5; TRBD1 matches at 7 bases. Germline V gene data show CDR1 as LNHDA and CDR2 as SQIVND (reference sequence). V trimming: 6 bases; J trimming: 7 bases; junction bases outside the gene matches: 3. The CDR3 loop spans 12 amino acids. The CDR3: CASSRGSQPQHF. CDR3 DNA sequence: TGTGCCAGTAGCAGGGGGAGCCAGCCCCAGCATTTT.

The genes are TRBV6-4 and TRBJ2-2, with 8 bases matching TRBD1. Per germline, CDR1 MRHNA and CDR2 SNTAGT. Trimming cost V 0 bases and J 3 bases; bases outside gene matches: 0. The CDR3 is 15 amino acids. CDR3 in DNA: TGTGCCAGCAGTGACTCGGACAGGGACACCGGGGAGCTGTTTTTT. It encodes CASSDSDRDTGELFF.

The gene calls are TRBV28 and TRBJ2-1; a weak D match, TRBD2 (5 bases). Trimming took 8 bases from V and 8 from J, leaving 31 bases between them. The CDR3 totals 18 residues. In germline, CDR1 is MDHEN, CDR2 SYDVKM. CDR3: CASHQASWLARSSDEQFF. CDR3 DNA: TGTGCCAGCCACCAAGCCTCCTGGCTAGCCCGTTCCTCAGATGAGCAGTTCTTC.

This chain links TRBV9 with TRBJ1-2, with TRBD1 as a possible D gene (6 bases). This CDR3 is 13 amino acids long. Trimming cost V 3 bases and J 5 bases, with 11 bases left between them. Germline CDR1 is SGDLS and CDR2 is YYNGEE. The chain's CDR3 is CASSDRTVYGYTF. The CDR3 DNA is TGTGCCAGCAGCGATCGGACAGTTTATGGCTACACCTTC.

The DNA of the CDR3 is TGTGCCAGCAGTGTAGAGGGTCCGGCCCTAACTGAAGCTTTCTTT. It codes for CASSVEGPALTEAFF. The genes are TRBV2 and TRBJ1-1; D is unclear. CDR1 is SNHLY, CDR2 FYNNEI, per germline. The CDR3 is made up of 15 amino acids. Trimming cost V 4 bases and J 5 bases, with 17 bases left between them.

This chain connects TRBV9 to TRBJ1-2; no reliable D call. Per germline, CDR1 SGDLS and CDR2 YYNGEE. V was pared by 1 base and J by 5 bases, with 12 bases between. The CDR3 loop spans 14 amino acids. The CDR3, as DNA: TGTGCCAGCAGCGTATTTGAGGTTGGGTATGGCTACACCTTC. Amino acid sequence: CASSVFEVGYGYTF.

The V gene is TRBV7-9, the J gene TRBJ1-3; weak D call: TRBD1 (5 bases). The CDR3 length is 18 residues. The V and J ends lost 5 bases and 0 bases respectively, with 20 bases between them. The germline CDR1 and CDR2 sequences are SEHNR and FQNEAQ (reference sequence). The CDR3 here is CASSGTHEGPSSGNTIYF. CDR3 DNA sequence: TGTGCCAGCAGCGGGACTCATGAGGGACCAAGCTCTGGAAACACCATATATTTT.

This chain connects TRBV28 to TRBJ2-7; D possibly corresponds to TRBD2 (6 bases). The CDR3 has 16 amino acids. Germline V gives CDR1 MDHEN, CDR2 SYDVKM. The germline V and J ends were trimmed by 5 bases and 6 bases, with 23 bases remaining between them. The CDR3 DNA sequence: TGTGCCAGCAGTCCGGCGGGACGGCCTAAAGGACTCGAGCAGTACTTC. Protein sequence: CASSPAGRPKGLEQYF.

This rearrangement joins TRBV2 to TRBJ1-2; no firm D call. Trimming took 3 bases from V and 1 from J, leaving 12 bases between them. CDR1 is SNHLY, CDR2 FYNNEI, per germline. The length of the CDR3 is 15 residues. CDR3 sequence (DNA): TGTGCCAGCAGTGACTCGCCAGTGAATAACTATGGCTACACCTTC. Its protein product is CASSDSPVNNYGYTF.